The 9 T cell receptor beta chains below come from one sample, sequenced in a study of T cell repertoires in cytomegalovirus infection. TCRdb redid the calling of the reads with MiXCR, one entry per CDR3 protein. The profile shows hundreds of thousands of distinct CDR3 sequences, around a third of them singletons. Their cognate antigens are unknown. Sequencing was performed on cultured CD8+ T cells from PBMCs, taken from culture after CMV antigen stimulation. These receptors originate from a human donor in good health (CMV status not recorded). Some clones in this sample may be carry-over from other donors' samples.

A few counts support this clonotype. The chain has TRBV29-1 and TRBJ2-7; the D gene is possibly TRBD2 (5 bases). This CDR3 has 12 amino acids. Germline CDR1 reads SQVTM; CDR2 reads ANQGSEA. V was trimmed by 5 bases and J by 2 bases, leaving 10 bases between them. CDR3 amino acids: CSVWTGTYEQYF. CDR3 coding DNA: TGCAGCGTTTGGACGGGGACCTACGAGCAGTACTTC.

The V gene is TRBV6-2 or TRBV6-3, the J gene TRBJ2-3; perhaps TRBD2 as D (5 bases). V was pared by 0 bases and J by 3 bases, with 22 bases between. The CDR3 totals 19 residues. The germline gives CDR1 MNHEY, CDR2 SVGEGT. The CDR3 DNA reads TGTGCCAGCAGTTACTCGAATCCCCTCTGGCTAGCCTCTACAGATACGCAGTATTTT. Protein product: CASSYSNPLWLASTDTQYF.

This clonotype came up once. The chain is built from TRBV7-9 and TRBJ2-1; 9 bases map to TRBD1. V dropped 5 bases and J dropped 0; count of bases not matched to a gene: 5. Germline V lookup: CDR1 SEHNR, CDR2 FQNEAQ (reference sequence). This CDR3 is built from 16 residues. The CDR3 DNA follows: TGTGCCAGCAGCGGGACAGGGTCGAGCTCCTACAATGAGCAGTTCTTC. Its translation is CASSGTGSSSYNEQFF.

This clonotype was seen only a few times. The V call is TRBV4-1, the J call TRBJ1-5, with 8 bases aligning to TRBD1. This CDR3 is built from 15 residues. Trimming removed 4 bases from V and 2 bases from J; junction bases left unmatched: 4. CDR1 is MGHRA, CDR2 YSYEKL, per germline. The chain's CDR3 is CASSPVQGGNQPQHF. DNA for the CDR3: TGCGCCAGCAGCCCAGTACAGGGGGGCAATCAGCCCCAGCATTTT.

This clonotype showed up just a few times. This rearrangement joins TRBV11-2 to TRBJ2-5, with 9 bases that match TRBD1. The germline V gene has CDR1 SGHAT and CDR2 FQNNGV. Unmatched junction bases numbered 9, after V lost 5 bases and J lost 5 bases. The CDR3 has 15 residues. CDR3 in amino acids: CASSPPGQGYETQYF. CDR3 in DNA: TGTGCCAGCAGCCCCCCGGGACAGGGCTATGAGACCCAGTACTTC.

The chain links TRBV10-2 to TRBJ1-5; TRBD1 might be the D (6 bases). This CDR3 has 13 amino acids. The germline V and J ends were trimmed by 5 bases and 8 bases, with 13 bases remaining between them. From germline, CDR1 is WSHSY and CDR2 SAAADI. CDR3 in amino acids: CASSLTGFEPQHF. For the CDR3, the DNA is TGCGCCAGCAGTCTAACAGGGTTCGAGCCCCAGCATTTT.

The genes are TRBV27 and TRBJ1-2; tentative D call: TRBD1 (6 bases). Per germline, CDR1 MNHEY and CDR2 SMNVEV (reference sequence). V dropped 5 bases and J dropped 5 bases, with 15 bases sitting between them. The CDR3 consists of 14 residues. The CDR3 nucleotides read TGTGCCAGCAGTCCCTCCAGGGGACAATATGGCTACACCTTC. Residues: CASSPSRGQYGYTF.

This clonotype was observed many times. The rearrangement uses TRBV7-6 and TRBJ2-1, with D possibly TRBD1 on 7 matching bases. CDR1 and CDR2 (germline): SGHVS, FNYEAQ. There are 12 residues in the CDR3. V lost 11 bases and J 7 bases, leaving 15 bases between the germline ends. The CDR3 DNA reads as TGTGCCGCGCAGGGGGGAGGAAATGAGCAGTTCTTC. It codes for CAAQGGGNEQFF. Combining the CDR3 with reference TRBV7-6 and TRBJ2-1 gives the whole variable domain GAGVSQSPRYKVTKRGQDVALRCDPISGHVSLYWYRQALGQGPEFLTYFNYEAQQDKSGLPNDRFSAERPEGSISTLTIQRTEQRDSAMYRCAAQGGGNEQFFGPGTRLTVL.

The chain combines TRBV29-1 with TRBJ2-7, with 7 bases identical to TRBD2. Germline V gene lookup returns CDR1 SQVTM and CDR2 ANQGSEA. The CDR3 spans 12 residues. The ends lost 4 bases at V and 3 bases at J; junction bases unmatched: 3. CDR3 in DNA: TGCAGCGTTGTGGGGGGGGGCTACGAGCAGTACTTC. Translated: CSVVGGGYEQYF.